Following are 5 T cell receptor beta chains from one sample sequenced in a study of cytomegalovirus exposure and HLA in healthy donors. PCR primers comprised 60 Vbeta and 13 Jbeta primers. Method: immunoSEQ multiplex PCR; TCRdb's copy keeps in-frame clones and lacks some. The table shows about 190,000 clones, with about 90% occurring only once. Sequenced input: PBMCs. The receptors come from a man aged 25-40 years in good health and CMV-seronegative.

The J gene is TRBJ1-2, the V gene TRBV4-2; a possible D gene is TRBD1 (5 bases). The germline V gene encodes CDR1 LGHNA and CDR2 YNFKEQ. This CDR3 comprises 16 residues. V lost 7 bases to trimming and J lost 7 bases, with 25 bases between them. Here the CDR3 DNA reads TGTGCCAGCACCACCGCCGGGGGTGTCGGTCTTGGTGGCTACACCTTC. Translating it yields CASTTAGGVGLGGYTF.

This clone has only a few counts. The chain joins TRBV11-3 to TRBJ2-1; possibly TRBD1 for D (5 bases). This CDR3 is built from 14 residues. The germline gives CDR1 SGHNT, CDR2 YENEEA. V was pared by 3 bases and J by 4 bases, with 10 bases between. This CDR3 reads CASSFGQAYNEQFF. In DNA, the CDR3 is TGTGCCAGCAGCTTCGGACAAGCTTACAATGAGCAGTTCTTC.

This clone was counted only a few times. The chain employs TRBV13 and TRBJ2-3; D may be TRBD2 (5 bases). The germline gives CDR1 PRHDT, CDR2 FYEKMQ (reference sequence). V gave up 3 bases and J gave up 9 bases, with 10 bases separating them. The CDR3 extends over 12 amino acids. The CDR3 spells CASSFKTTTQYF. CDR3 coding DNA: TGTGCCAGCAGCTTTAAGACTACAACGCAGTATTTT.

The J gene is TRBJ2-7, the V gene TRBV19; D is perhaps TRBD2 (5 bases). The CDR3 covers 15 residues. V shed 6 bases and J shed 6 bases, with 21 bases lying between them. Germline V CDR1 and CDR2: LNHDA, SQIVND (reference sequence). The CDR3 loop reads CASSLLGSSLFEQYF. CDR3 bases: TGTGCCAGTAGCCTCCTAGGGAGTTCCCTTTTCGAGCAGTACTTC.

This clone has a single count. The genes are TRBV28 and TRBJ2-5; 7 bases map to TRBD2. Unmatched junction bases numbered 18, after V lost 8 bases and J lost 9 bases. Germline V lookup: CDR1 MDHEN, CDR2 SYDVKM. The length of the CDR3 is 15 residues. CDR3 amino acids: CASPSGAPHRGAQYF. As DNA, the CDR3 is TGTGCCAGCCCCTCCGGGGCCCCTCACCGGGGGGCCCAGTACTTC.